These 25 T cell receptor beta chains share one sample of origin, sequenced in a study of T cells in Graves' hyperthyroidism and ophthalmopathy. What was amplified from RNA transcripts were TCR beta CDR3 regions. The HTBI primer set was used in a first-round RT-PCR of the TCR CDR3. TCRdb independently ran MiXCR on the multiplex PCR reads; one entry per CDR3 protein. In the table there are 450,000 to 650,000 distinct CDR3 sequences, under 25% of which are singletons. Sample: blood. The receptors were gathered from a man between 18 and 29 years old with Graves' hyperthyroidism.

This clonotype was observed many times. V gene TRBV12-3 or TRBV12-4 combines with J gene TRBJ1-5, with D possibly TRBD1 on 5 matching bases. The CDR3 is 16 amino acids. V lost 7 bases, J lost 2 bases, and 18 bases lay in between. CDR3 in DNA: TGTGCCAGCACTCCGAGCGGGGGGAGAGGCAATCAGCCCCAGCATTTT. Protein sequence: CASTPSGGRGNQPQHF.

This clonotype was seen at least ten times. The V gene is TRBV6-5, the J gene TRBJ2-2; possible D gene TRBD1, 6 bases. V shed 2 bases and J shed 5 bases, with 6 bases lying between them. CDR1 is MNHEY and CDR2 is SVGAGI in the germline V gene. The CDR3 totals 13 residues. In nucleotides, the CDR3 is TGTGCCAGCAGTTACAGGGGGACCGGGGAGCTGTTTTTT. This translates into CASSYRGTGELFF.

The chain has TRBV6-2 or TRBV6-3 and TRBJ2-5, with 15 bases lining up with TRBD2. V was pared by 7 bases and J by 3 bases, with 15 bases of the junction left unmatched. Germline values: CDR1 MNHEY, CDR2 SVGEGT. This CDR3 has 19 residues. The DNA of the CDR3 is TGTGCCAGCACCGCGCATCCCCCGGGACTAGCGGGAGGAAAAGAGACCCAGTACTTC. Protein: CASTAHPPGLAGGKETQYF.

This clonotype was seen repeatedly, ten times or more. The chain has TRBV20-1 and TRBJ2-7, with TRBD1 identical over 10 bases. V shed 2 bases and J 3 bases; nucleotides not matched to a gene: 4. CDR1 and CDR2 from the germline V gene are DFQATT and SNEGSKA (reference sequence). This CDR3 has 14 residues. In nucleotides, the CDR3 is TGCAGTGCTAGACGCCGGGACAGGGGCTACGAGCAGTACTTC. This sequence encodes CSARRRDRGYEQYF.

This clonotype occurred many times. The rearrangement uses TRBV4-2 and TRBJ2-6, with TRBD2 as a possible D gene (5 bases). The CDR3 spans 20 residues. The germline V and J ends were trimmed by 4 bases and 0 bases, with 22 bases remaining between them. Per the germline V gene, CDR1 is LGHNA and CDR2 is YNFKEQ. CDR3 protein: CASSPRMREGLYSGANVLTF. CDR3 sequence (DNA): TGTGCCAGCAGCCCTCGGATGAGGGAAGGACTTTACTCTGGGGCCAACGTCCTGACTTTC.

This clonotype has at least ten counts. In DNA form, the CDR3 reads TGCGCCAGCAGCTTGGCCGAAGGGGACACCGGGGAGCTGTTTTTT. It is translated as CASSLAEGDTGELFF. The chain uses TRBV5-1 and TRBJ2-2; D perhaps matches TRBD1 (5 bases). The germline gives CDR1 SGHRS, CDR2 YFSETQ. V shed 0 bases and J shed 3 bases, with 9 bases lying between them. The CDR3 is made up of 15 amino acids.

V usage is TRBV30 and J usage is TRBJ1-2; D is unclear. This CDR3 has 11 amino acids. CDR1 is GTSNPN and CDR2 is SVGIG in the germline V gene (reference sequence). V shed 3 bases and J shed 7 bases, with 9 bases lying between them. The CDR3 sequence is CAWRRVGGYTF. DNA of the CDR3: TGTGCCTGGAGGAGGGTTGGTGGCTACACCTTC.

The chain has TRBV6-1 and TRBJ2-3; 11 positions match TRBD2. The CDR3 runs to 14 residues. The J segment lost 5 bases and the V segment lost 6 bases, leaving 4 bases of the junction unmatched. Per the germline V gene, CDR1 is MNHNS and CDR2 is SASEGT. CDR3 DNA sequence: TGTGCCAGCAGGGCAACTAGCGGGAGAGATACGCAGTATTTT. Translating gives CASRATSGRDTQYF.

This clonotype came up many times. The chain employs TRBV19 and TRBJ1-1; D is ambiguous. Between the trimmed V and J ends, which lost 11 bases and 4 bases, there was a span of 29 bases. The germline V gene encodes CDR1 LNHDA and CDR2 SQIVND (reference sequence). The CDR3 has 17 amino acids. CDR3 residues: CASKPPRLVQMGTEAFF. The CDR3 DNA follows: TGTGCCTCCAAACCCCCTAGATTGGTCCAGATGGGCACTGAAGCTTTCTTT.

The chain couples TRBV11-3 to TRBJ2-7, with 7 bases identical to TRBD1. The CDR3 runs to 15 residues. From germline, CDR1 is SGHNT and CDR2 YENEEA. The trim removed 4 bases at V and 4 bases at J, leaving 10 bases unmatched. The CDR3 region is CASSSTLGTAYEQYF. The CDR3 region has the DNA TGTGCCAGCAGCTCTACGCTCGGGACAGCTTACGAGCAGTACTTC.

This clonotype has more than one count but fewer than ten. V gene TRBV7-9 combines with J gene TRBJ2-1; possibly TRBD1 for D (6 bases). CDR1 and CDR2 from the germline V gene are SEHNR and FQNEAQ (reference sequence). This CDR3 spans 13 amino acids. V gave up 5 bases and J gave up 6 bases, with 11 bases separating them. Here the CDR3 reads CASSHKGGNEQFF. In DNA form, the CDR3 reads TGTGCCAGCAGCCATAAAGGGGGCAATGAGCAGTTCTTC.

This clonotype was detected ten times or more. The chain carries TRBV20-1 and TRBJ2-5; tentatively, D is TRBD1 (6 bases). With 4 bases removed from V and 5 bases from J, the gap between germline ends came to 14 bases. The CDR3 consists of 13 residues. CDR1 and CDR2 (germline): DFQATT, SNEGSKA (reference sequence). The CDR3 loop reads CSATNRAAETQYF. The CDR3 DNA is TGCAGTGCTACAAACAGGGCAGCCGAGACCCAGTACTTC.

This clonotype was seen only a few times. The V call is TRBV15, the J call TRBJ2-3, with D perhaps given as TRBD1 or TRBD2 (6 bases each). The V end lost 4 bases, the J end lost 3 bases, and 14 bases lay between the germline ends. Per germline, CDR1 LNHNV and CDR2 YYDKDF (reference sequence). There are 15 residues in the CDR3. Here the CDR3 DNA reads TGTGCCACCAGCACGGGGGCAGGAGTTACAGATACGCAGTATTTT. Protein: CATSTGAGVTDTQYF. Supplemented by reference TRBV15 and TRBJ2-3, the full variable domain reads DAMVIQNPRYQVTQFGKPVTLSCSQTLNHNVMYWYQQKSSQAPKLLFHYYDKDFNNEADTPDNFQSRRPNTSFCFLDIRSPGLGDTAMYLCATSTGAGVTDTQYFGPGTRLTVL.

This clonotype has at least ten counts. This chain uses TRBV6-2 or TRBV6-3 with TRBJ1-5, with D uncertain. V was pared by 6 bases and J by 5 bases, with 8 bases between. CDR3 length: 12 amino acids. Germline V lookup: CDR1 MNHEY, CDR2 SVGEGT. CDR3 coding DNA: TGTGCCAGCAGGGGCGAGGATCAGCCCCAGCATTTT. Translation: CASRGEDQPQHF.

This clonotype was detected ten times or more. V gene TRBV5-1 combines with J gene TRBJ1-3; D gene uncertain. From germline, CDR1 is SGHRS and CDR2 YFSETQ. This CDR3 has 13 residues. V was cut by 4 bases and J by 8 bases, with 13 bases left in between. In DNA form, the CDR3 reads TGCGCCAGCAGCCGCGGAGAGATGGACACCATATATTTT. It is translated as CASSRGEMDTIYF.

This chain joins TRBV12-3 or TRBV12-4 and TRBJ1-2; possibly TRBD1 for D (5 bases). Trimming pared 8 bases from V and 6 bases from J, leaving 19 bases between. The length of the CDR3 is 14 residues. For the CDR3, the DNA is TGTGCCAGCCACGCCTCTAGACGGGGGGATGGCTACACCTTC. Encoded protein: CASHASRRGDGYTF.

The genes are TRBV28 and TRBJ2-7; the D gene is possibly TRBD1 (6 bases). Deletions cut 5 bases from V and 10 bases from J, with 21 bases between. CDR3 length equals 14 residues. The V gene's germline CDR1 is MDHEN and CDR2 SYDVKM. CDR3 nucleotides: TGTGCCAGCAGTACCCCGGTCAGGGGATGGGATCAGTACTTC. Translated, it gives CASSTPVRGWDQYF.

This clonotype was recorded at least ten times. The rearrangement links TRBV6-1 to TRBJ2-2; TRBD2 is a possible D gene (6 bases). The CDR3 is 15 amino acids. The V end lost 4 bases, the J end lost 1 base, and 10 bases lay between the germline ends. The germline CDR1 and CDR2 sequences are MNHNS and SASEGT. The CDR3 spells CASSAIAVNTGELFF. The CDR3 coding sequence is TGTGCCAGCAGTGCGATAGCGGTGAACACCGGGGAGCTGTTTTTT.

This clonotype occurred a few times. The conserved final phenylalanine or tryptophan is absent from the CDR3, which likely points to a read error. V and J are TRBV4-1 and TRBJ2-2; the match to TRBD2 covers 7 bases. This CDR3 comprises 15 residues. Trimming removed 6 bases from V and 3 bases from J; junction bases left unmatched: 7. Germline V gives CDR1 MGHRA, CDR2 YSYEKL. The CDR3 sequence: CASRRAGMDTGELFL. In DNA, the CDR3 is TGCGCCAGCAGACGAGCGGGGATGGACACCGGGGAGCTGTTTCTT.

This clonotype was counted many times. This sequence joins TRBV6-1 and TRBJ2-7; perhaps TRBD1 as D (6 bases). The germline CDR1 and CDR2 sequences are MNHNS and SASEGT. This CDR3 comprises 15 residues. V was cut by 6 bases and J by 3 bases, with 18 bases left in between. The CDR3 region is CASSPTGTRLYEQYF. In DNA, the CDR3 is TGTGCCAGCAGCCCTACCGGGACACGGCTCTACGAGCAGTACTTC.

This CDR3 is CATRQLNTGELFF. CDR3 sequence (DNA): TGTGCCACAAGACAGTTGAACACCGGGGAGCTGTTTTTT. This chain uses TRBV6-1 with TRBJ2-2; D might be TRBD1 (5 bases). The CDR3 loop spans 13 amino acids. Germline V lookup: CDR1 MNHNS, CDR2 SASEGT. Trimming shortened V by 10 bases and J by 1 base, and 10 bases separated the two germline ends.

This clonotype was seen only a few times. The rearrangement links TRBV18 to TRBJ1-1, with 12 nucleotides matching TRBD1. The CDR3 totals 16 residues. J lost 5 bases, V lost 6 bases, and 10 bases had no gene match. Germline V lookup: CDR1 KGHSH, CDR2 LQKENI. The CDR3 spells CASSQGQGAFKTEAFF. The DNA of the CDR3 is TGTGCCAGCTCGCAGGGACAGGGGGCTTTCAAGACTGAAGCTTTCTTT.

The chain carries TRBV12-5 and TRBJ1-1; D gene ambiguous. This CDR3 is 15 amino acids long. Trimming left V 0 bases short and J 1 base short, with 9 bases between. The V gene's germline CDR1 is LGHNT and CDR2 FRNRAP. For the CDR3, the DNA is TGTGCTAGTGGTTTGGTACTAGGAGGGAACACTGAAGCTTTCTTT. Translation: CASGLVLGGNTEAFF.

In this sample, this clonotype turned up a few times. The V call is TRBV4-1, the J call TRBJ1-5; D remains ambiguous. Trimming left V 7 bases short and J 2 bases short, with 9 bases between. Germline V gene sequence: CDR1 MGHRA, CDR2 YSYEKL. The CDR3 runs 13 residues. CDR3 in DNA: TGCGCCAGCAAAGGGCGGGGCAATCAGCCCCAGCATTTT. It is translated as CASKGRGNQPQHF.

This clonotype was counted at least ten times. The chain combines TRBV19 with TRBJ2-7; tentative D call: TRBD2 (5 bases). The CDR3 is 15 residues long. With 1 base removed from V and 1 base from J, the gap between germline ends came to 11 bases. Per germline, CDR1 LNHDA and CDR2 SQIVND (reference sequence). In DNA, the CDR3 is TGTGCCAGTAGTATAGGGAGAGGGCCATCCTACGAGCAGTACTTC. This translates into CASSIGRGPSYEQYF.